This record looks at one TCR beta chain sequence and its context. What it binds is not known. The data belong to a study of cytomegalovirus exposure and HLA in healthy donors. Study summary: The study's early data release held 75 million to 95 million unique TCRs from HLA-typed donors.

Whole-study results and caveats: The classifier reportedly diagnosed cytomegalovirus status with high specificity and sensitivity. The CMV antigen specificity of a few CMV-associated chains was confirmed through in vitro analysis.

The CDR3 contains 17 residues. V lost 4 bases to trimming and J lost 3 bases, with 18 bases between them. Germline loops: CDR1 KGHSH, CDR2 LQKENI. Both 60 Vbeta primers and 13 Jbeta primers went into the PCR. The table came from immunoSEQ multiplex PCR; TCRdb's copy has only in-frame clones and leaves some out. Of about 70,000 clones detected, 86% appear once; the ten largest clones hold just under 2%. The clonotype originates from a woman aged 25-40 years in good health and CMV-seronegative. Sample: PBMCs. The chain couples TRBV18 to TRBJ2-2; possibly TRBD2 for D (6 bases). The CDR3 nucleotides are TGTGCCAGCTCACTCCGCCGGGGACTCCCAGACACCGGGGAGCTGTTTTTT. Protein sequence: CASSLRRGLPDTGELFF.